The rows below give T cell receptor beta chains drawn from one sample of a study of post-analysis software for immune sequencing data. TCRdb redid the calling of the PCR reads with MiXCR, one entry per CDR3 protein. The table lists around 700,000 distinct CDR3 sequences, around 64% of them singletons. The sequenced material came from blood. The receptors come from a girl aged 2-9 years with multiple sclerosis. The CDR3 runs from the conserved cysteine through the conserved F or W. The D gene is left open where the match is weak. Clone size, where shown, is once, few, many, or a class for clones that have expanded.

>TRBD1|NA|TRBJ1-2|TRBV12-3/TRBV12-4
TGTGCCAGCAGCCTAAGGCGGGGGACAGGGGAGGACTATGGCTACACCTTC
CASSLRRGTGEDYGYTF
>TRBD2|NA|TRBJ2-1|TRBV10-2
TGCGCCAGCAGTGAGAAGGGACTAGCGTTCTACAATGGGCAGTTCTTC
CASSEKGLAFYNGQFF
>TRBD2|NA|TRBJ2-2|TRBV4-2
TGTGCCAGCAGCCCTACTAGCGGGCCTAACACCGGGGAGCTGTTTTTT
CASSPTSGPNTGELFF
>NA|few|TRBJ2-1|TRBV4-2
TGTGCCAGCAGCCAAGATAGTGGGGGGGCCAATGAGCAGTTCTTC
CASSQDSGGANEQFF
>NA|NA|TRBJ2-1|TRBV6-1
TGTGCCAGCATCCGGTATATTGAGCAGTTCTTC
CASIRYIEQFF
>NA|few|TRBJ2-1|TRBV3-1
TGTGCCAGCAGCCCTAGCTCGGGGACGTACAATGAGCAGTTCTTC
CASSPSSGTYNEQFF
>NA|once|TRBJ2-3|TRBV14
TGTGCCAGCAGCCAAGATCGAGACGGGAACGTTTATACGCAGTATTTT
CASSQDRDGNVYTQYF
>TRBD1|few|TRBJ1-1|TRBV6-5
TGTGCCAGCATCCCCCCCTCGGACAGGGAAGGAACTGAAGCTTTCTTT
CASIPPSDREGTEAFF
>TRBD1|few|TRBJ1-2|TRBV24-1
TGTGCCACCAGTGACCGGACAGGGAGTGGCTACACCTTC
CATSDRTGSGYTF
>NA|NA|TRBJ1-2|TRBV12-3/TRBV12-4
TGTGCCAGCAGCCCGGGGACTCCTGGCTACACCTTC
CASSPGTPGYTF
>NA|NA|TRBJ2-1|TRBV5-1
TGCGCCAGCTTTTGGGACGATACCTACAATGAGCAGTTCTTC
CASFWDDTYNEQFF
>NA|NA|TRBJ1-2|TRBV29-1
TGCAGCGTTGAATCCGGCAGTTATTCCAACTATGGCTACACCTTC
CSVESGSYSNYGYTF
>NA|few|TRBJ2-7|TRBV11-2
TGTGCCAGCAGCTTAACAGACTCCTACGAGCAGTACTTC
CASSLTDSYEQYF
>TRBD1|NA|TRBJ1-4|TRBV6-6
TGTGCCAGCAGCCAGGGACAGGGGGCGCAGGGGAATGAAAAACTGTTTTTT
CASSQGQGAQGNEKLFF
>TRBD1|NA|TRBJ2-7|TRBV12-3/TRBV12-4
TGTGCCAGCAGTTTACAGTTGGGACAGACAAGCTCCTACGAGCAGTACTTC
CASSLQLGQTSSYEQYF
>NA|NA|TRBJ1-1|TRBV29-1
TGCAGCGGATATACAGGTGAAGAAGCTTTCTTT
CSGYTGEEAFF
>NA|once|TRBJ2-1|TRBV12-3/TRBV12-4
TGTGCCAGCAGTTTCAGGGGTATGAGGGGCGATGAGCAGTTCTTC
CASSFRGMRGDEQFF
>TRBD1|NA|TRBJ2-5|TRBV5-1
TGCGCCAGCAGTTTCGCTAGGACAGGGGACCAAGAGACCCAGTACTTC
CASSFARTGDQETQYF
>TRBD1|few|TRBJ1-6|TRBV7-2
TGTGCCAGCAGCCCGACAGGGGATAACTCACCCCTCCACTTT
CASSPTGDNSPLHF
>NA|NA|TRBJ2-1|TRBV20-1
TGCAGTGCTACCTCCGGTCCAGGAGGGTCCTACAATGAGCAGTTCTTC
CSATSGPGGSYNEQFF
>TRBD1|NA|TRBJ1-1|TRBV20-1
TGCAGTGCTACAGGGGGCTTGAGCACTGAAGCTTTCTTT
CSATGGLSTEAFF
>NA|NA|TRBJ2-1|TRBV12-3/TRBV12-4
TGTGCCAGCAGCTTGCTGTCGAACAATGAGCAGTTCTTC
CASSLLSNNEQFF
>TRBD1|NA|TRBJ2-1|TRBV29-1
TGCAGCGTTAAGACAGGGGAATATGAGCAGTTCTTC
CSVKTGEYEQFF
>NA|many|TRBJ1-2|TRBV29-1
TGCAGCGGGCGGGCAGCGAACTATGGCTACACCTTC
CSGRAANYGYTF
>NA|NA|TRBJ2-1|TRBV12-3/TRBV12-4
TGTGCCAGCAGTTTTTTCCGCGGCAAGATGGATGAGCAGTTCTTC
CASSFFRGKMDEQFF
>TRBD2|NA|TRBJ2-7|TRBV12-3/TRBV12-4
TGTGCCAGCAGTTTAAGAGCGGGACTCTCCTACGAGCAGTACTTC
CASSLRAGLSYEQYF
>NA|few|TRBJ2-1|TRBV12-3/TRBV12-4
TGTGCCAGCGGTCGACAGTTTTCCGATGAGCAGTTCTTC
CASGRQFSDEQFF
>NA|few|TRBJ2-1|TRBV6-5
TGTGCCAGCAGTAATGGGTTCTACAATGAGCAGTTCTTC
CASSNGFYNEQFF
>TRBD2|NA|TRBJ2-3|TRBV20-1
TGCAGTGCTAGAGCCCTAGCGGGGCTAAGCACAGATACGCAGTATTTT
CSARALAGLSTDTQYF
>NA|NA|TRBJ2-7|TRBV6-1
TGTGCCAGCAGGAGTCTAGGATCCATTGGCGACGAGCAGTACTTC
CASRSLGSIGDEQYF
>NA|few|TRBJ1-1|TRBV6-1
TGTGCCAGCAGTGATCAGCAGGGGTGGACTGAAGCTTTCTTT
CASSDQQGWTEAFF
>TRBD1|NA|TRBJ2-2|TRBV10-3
TGTGCCATCAGTGAAGTAGGGACAGGGACCGCGAACACCGGGGAGCTGTTTTTT
CAISEVGTGTANTGELFF
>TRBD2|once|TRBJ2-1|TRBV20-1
TGCAGTGCCCGACTAGCGGCGACCGACAATGAGCAGTTCTTC
CSARLAATDNEQFF
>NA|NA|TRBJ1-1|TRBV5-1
TGCGCCAGCAGCCCGCGGGAGGACACTGAAGCTTTCTTT
CASSPREDTEAFF
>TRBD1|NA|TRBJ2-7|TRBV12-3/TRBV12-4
TGTGCCAGCAGTTTAAGGGGGACAGGGCAAGCCTACGAGCAGTACTTC
CASSLRGTGQAYEQYF
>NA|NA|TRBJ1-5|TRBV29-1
TGCACCCTTTCCGGTGGCAATCAGCCCCAGCATTTT
CTLSGGNQPQHF
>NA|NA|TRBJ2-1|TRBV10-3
TGTGCCATCAGGGAAGTATCTGAGCAGTTCTTC
CAIREVSEQFF
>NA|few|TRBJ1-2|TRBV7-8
TGTGCCAGCAGCCACAGGGTTGCTAACTATGGCTACACCTTC
CASSHRVANYGYTF
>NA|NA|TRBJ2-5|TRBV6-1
TGTGCCAGCAGTGAATTGGGTGGAGAGACCCAGTACTTC
CASSELGGETQYF
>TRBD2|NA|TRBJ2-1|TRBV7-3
TGTGCCAGCAGCCTACGCCTAAGCGGGAGGGTAAATGAGCAGTTCTTC
CASSLRLSGRVNEQFF
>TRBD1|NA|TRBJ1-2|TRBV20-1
TGCAGTGCCCTTGACAGGGTTGGAGGCTACACCTTC
CSALDRVGGYTF
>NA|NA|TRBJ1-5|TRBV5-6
TGTGCCAGCAGCTTGGACAAGGAGAGTTACAGCAATCAGCCCCAGCATTTT
CASSLDKESYSNQPQHF
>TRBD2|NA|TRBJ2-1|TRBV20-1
TGCAGTGCTAGATCGGCTAGCGGGACATACAATGAGCAGTTCTTC
CSARSASGTYNEQFF
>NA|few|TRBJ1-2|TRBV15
TGTGCCACCAGCAGAGAATCCGGCACCGATGGCTACACCTTC
CATSRESGTDGYTF